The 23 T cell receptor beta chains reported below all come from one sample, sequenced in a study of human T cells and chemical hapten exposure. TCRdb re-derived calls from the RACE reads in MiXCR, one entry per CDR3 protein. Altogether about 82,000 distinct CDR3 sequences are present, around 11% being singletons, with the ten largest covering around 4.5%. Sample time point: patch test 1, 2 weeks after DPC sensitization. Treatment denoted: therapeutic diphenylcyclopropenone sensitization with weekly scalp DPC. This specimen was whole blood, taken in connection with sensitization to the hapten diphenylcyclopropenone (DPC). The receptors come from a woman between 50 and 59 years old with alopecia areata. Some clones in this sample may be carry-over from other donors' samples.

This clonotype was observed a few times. The CDR3 DNA reads as TGTGCCATCAGTGACCGTGGCACGCCATCTGGCACTGAAGCTTTCTTT. Its protein is CAISDRGTPSGTEAFF. The J gene is TRBJ1-1, the V gene TRBV10-3; D not certain. Looked up from germline, CDR1 is ENHRY and CDR2 is SYGVKD. The ends were cut back, 3 bases at V and 4 bases at J, with 18 bases in the middle. The CDR3 length is 16 residues.

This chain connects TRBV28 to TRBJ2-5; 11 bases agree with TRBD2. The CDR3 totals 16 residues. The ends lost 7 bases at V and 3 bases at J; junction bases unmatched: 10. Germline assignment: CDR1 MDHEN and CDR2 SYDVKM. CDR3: CASTKGGTSGKETQYF. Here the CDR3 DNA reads TGTGCCAGCACGAAGGGGGGGACTAGCGGAAAAGAGACCCAGTACTTC.

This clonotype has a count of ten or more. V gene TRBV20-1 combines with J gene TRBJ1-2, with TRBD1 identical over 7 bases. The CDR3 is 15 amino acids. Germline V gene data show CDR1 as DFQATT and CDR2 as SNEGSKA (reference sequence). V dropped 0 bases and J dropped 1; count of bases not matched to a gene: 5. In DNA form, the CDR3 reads TGCAGTGCTAGAGATTTGACAGGGATTAACTATGGCTACACCTTC. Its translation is CSARDLTGINYGYTF.

CDR3 region: CASSTNTGELFF. As DNA, the CDR3 is TGTGCCAGCAGTACGAACACCGGGGAGCTGTTTTTT. The chain recombines TRBV27 with TRBJ2-2, with no clear D. The germline V and J ends were trimmed by 5 bases and 0 bases, with 1 base remaining between them. The CDR3 has 12 residues. Germline V gene data show CDR1 as MNHEY and CDR2 as SMNVEV (reference sequence).

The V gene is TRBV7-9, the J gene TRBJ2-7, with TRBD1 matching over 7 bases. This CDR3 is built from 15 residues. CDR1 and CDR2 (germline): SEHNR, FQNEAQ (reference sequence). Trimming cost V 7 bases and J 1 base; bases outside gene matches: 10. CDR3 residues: CASTQEGAVSYEQYF. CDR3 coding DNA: TGTGCCAGCACCCAAGAGGGGGCGGTGTCCTACGAGCAGTACTTC.

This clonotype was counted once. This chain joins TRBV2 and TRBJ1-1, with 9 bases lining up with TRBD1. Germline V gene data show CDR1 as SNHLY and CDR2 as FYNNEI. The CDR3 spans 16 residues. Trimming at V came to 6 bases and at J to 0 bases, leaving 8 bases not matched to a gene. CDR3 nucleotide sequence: TGTGCCAGCAGGGCGGGACAGGGAGCGGTGAACACTGAAGCTTTCTTT. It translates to CASRAGQGAVNTEAFF.

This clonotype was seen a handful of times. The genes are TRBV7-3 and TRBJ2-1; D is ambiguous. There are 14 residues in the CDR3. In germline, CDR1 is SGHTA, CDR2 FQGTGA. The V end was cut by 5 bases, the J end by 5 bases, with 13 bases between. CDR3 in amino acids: CASSPAWNNNEQFF. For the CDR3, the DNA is TGTGCCAGCAGCCCAGCCTGGAATAACAATGAGCAGTTCTTC.

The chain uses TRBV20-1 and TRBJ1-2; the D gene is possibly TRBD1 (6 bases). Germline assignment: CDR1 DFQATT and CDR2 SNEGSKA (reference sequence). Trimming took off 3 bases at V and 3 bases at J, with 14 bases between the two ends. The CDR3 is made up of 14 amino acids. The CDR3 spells CSARIWGLDYGYTF. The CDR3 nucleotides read TGCAGTGCTAGGATTTGGGGGCTGGACTATGGCTACACCTTC.

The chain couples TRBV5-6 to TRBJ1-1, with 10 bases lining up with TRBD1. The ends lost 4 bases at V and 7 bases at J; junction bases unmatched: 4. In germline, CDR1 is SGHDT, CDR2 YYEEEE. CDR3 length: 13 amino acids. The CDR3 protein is CASSGTGEGEAFF. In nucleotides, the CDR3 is TGTGCCAGCAGCGGGACAGGGGAGGGTGAAGCTTTCTTT.

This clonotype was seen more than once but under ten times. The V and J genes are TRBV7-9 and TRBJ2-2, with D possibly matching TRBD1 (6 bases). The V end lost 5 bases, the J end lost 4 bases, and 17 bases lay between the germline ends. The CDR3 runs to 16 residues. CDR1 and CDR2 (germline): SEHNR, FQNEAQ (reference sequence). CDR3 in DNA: TGTGCCAGCAGCCCCCCCGTACAGGGTGGCACCGGGGAGCTGTTTTTT. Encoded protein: CASSPPVQGGTGELFF.

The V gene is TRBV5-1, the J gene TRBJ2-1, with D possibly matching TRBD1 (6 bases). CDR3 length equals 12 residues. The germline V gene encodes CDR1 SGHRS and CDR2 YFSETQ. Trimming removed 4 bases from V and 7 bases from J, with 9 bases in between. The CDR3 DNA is TGCGCCAGCAGCCGCCAGGGGAATGAGCAGTTCTTC. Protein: CASSRQGNEQFF.

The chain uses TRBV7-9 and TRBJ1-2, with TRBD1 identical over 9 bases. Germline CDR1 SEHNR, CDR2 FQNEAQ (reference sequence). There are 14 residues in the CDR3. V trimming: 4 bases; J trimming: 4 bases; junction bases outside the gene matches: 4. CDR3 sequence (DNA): TGTGCCAGCAGCTCCTGGGACAGGGCCTATGGCTACACCTTC. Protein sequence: CASSSWDRAYGYTF.

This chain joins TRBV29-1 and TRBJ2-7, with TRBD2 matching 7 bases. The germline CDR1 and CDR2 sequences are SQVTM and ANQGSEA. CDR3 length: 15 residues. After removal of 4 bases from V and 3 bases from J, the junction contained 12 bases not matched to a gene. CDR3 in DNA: TGCAGCGTTGCAAGGGTCCCTAGCGGAGGCTACGAGCAGTACTTC. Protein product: CSVARVPSGGYEQYF.

CDR3 sequence: CASSSPSGIGYEQYF. CDR3 nucleotide sequence: TGTGCCAGCAGTTCCCCGTCGGGGATCGGATACGAGCAGTACTTC. This sequence joins TRBV28 and TRBJ2-7; D may be TRBD2 (5 bases). The V gene lost 4 bases and the J gene lost 4 bases, with 17 bases spanning the gap. Germline CDR1 reads MDHEN; CDR2 reads SYDVKM. The CDR3 consists of 15 residues.

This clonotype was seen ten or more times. CDR3 region: CASSHPRGNSNQPQHF. The CDR3 nucleotides are TGCGCCAGCAGCCACCCACGGGGAAATAGCAATCAGCCCCAGCATTTT. The J gene is TRBJ1-5, the V gene TRBV4-1; no reliable D call. Germline CDR1 and CDR2: MGHRA and YSYEKL. There are 16 residues in the CDR3. V lost 3 bases, J lost 0 bases, and 12 bases lay in between.

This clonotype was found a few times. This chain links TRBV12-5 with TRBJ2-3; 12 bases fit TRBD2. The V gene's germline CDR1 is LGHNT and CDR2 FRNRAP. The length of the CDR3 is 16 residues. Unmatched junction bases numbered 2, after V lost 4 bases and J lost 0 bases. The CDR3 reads CASGWGTSGSTDTQYF. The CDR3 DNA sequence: TGTGCTAGTGGTTGGGGGACTAGCGGGAGCACAGATACGCAGTATTTT. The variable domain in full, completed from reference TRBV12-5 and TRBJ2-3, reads DARVTQTPRHKVTEMGQEVTMRCQPILGHNTVFWYRQTMMQGLELLAYFRNRAPLDDSGMPKDRFSAEMPDATLATLKIQPSEPRDSAVYFCASGWGTSGSTDTQYFGPGTRLTVL.

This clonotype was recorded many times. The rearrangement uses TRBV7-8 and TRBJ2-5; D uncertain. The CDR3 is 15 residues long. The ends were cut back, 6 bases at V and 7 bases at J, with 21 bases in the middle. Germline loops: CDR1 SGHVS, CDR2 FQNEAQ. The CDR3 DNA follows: TGTGCCAGCAGGGAATTTCCGGGTCTTAGTGGGACCCAGTACTTC. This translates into CASREFPGLSGTQYF. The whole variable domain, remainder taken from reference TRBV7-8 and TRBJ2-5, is GAGVSQSPRYKVAKRGQDVALRCDPISGHVSLFWYQQALGQGPEFLTYFQNEAQLDKSGLPSDRFFAERPEGSVSTLKIQRTQQEDSAVYLCASREFPGLSGTQYFGPGTRLLVL.

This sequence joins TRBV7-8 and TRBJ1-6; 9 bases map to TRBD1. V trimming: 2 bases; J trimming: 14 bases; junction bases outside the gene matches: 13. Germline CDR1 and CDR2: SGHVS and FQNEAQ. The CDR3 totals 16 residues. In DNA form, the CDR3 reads TGTGCCAGCAGCTTACGGGACAGGGTTGGTTTTTTGGCCCTCCACTTT. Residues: CASSLRDRVGFLALHF.

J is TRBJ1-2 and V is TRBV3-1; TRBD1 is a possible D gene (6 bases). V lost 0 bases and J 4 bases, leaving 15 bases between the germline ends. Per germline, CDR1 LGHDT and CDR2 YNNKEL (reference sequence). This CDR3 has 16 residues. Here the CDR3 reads CASSQEGGRGSYGYTF. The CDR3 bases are TGTGCCAGCAGCCAAGAAGGGGGAAGAGGATCCTATGGCTACACCTTC.

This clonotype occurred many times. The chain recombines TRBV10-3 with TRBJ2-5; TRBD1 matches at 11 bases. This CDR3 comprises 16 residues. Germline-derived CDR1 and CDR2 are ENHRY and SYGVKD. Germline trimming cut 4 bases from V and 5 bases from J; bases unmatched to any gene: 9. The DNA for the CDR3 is TGTGCCATCAGTGTCTCCCGGACAGGGGGCTTTGAGACCCAGTACTTC. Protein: CAISVSRTGGFETQYF.

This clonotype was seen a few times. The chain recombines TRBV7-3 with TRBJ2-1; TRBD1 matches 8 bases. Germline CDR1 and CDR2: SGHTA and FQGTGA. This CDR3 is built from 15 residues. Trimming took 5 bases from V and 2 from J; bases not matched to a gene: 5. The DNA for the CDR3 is TGTGCCAGCAGCCTCCAGGGGGCACCCTACAATGAGCAGTTCTTC. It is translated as CASSLQGAPYNEQFF.

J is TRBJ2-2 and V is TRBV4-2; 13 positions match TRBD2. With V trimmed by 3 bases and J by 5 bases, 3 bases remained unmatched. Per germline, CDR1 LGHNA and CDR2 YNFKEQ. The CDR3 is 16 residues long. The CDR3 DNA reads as TGTGCCAGCAGCCAGTGGACTAGCGGGAGTACCGGGGAGCTGTTTTTT. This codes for CASSQWTSGSTGELFF.

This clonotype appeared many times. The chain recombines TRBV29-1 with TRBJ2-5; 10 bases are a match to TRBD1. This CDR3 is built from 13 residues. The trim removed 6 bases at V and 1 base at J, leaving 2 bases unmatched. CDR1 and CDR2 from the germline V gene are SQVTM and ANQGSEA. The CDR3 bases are TGCAGCGTCCGGGACAGGGGCCAAGAGACCCAGTACTTC. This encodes CSVRDRGQETQYF.